These 11 T cell receptor beta chains share one sample of origin, sequenced in a study of identical twins. TCRdb independently ran MiXCR on the 5' RACE reads; one entry per CDR3 protein. This table holds about 530,000 distinct CDR3 sequences, 20% to 25% found once. These same data were also listed under a study on yellow fever vaccine responses in identical twins.

The sequencing input was CD4+ T cells sorted from blood. These receptor sequences come from a young woman in good health.

The V call is TRBV11-3, the J call TRBJ2-1; 7 bases fit TRBD1. CDR1 is SGHNT and CDR2 is YENEEA in the germline V gene. The CDR3 covers 12 residues. Unmatched junction bases numbered 7, after V lost 5 bases and J lost 12 bases. The CDR3 sequence: CASSRQGERQFF. The CDR3 DNA reads as TGTGCCAGCAGCCGCCAGGGGGAGAGGCAGTTCTTC.

This clonotype showed up many times. For the CDR3, the DNA is TGTGCCAGCAGTTATGAGGGCTACGAGCAGTACTTC. The encoded protein is CASSYEGYEQYF. V gene TRBV12-3 or TRBV12-4 combines with J gene TRBJ2-7; perhaps TRBD2 as D (5 bases). V lost 4 bases to trimming and J lost 3 bases, with 7 bases between them. This CDR3 comprises 12 residues.

The chain has TRBV5-1 and TRBJ2-3; 12 bases agree with TRBD2. Germline CDR1 and CDR2: SGHRS and YFSETQ. V was pared by 4 bases and J by 3 bases, with 9 bases of the junction left unmatched. The CDR3 is made up of 17 amino acids. Written as DNA, the CDR3 is TGCGCCAGCAGCCCCGGACTAGCGGGAATCGGGACAGATACGCAGTATTTT. This codes for CASSPGLAGIGTDTQYF.

This clonotype has only a few counts. The gene calls are TRBV6-5 and TRBJ1-2; D gene unclear. In germline, CDR1 is MNHEY, CDR2 SVGAGI. The CDR3 consists of 13 residues. V gave up 0 bases and J gave up 3 bases, with 5 bases separating them. The CDR3 spells CASSYSGYYGYTF. CDR3 in DNA: TGTGCCAGCAGTTACTCGGGGTACTATGGCTACACCTTC.

This clonotype was seen repeatedly, ten times or more. This sequence joins TRBV20-1 and TRBJ1-6; D possibly corresponds to TRBD1 (6 bases). V was pared by 6 bases and J by 15 bases, with 15 bases between. CDR3 length equals 11 residues. Germline CDR1 is DFQATT and CDR2 is SNEGSKA (reference sequence). The CDR3 DNA reads as TGCAGTGCCGGGGGGCAGGCAAACCTCCACTTT. This gives the protein CSAGGQANLHF.

The chain combines TRBV5-1 with TRBJ2-6; TRBD1 is a possible D gene (5 bases). Per the germline V gene, CDR1 is SGHRS and CDR2 is YFSETQ. Trimming took 3 bases from V and 3 from J, leaving 10 bases between them. This CDR3 is 15 amino acids long. DNA for the CDR3: TGCGCCAGCAGCTCCGTCAGGGTTGGGGCCAACGTCCTGACTTTC. Translated, it gives CASSSVRVGANVLTF.

This clonotype was detected a few times. The J gene is TRBJ1-5, the V gene TRBV7-8; maybe TRBD1 (6 bases). The CDR3 is 13 residues long. CDR1 SGHVS and CDR2 FQNEAQ come from the germline V gene. Trimming took 5 bases from V and 6 from J, leaving 11 bases between them. Here the CDR3 DNA reads TGTGCCAGCAGCGAGGGGGTAACTCAGCCCCAGCATTTT. Amino acid sequence: CASSEGVTQPQHF.

The chain combines TRBV19 with TRBJ2-1, with TRBD1 as a possible D gene (5 bases). Germline CDR1 LNHDA, CDR2 SQIVND (reference sequence). With 5 bases removed from V and 0 bases from J, the gap between germline ends came to 8 bases. The length of the CDR3 is 14 residues. CDR3 coding DNA: TGTGCCAGTAGTGGGGCGCGCTCCTACAATGAGCAGTTCTTC. The encoded protein is CASSGARSYNEQFF.

The genes are TRBV9 and TRBJ1-1; no clear D gene. The CDR3 spans 14 residues. Per the germline V gene, CDR1 is SGDLS and CDR2 is YYNGEE. Trimming shortened V by 0 bases and J by 8 bases, and 14 bases separated the two germline ends. The CDR3 reads CASSVVESRSEAFF. Here the CDR3 DNA reads TGTGCCAGCAGCGTAGTAGAATCCAGGTCCGAAGCTTTCTTT.

The table lists this clonotype with a few counts. This chain joins TRBV12-3 or TRBV12-4 and TRBJ2-7; D may match TRBD1 or TRBD2 (5 bases each). The germline V and J ends were trimmed by 5 bases and 0 bases, with 14 bases remaining between them. This CDR3 comprises 15 residues. The CDR3 loop reads CASSPRKGSSYEQYF. CDR3 in DNA: TGTGCCAGCAGTCCACGTAAGGGGAGCTCCTACGAGCAGTACTTC.

The chain joins TRBV4-2 to TRBJ2-3; 10 nucleotides align to TRBD2. Germline V gene sequence: CDR1 LGHNA, CDR2 YNFKEQ. V gave up 0 bases and J gave up 5 bases; unmatched junction bases: 5. The CDR3 length is 16 residues. CDR3 DNA: TGTGCCAGCAGCCAAGAGAGCGGGGGGGTACGAGATACGCAGTATTTT. It translates to CASSQESGGVRDTQYF.